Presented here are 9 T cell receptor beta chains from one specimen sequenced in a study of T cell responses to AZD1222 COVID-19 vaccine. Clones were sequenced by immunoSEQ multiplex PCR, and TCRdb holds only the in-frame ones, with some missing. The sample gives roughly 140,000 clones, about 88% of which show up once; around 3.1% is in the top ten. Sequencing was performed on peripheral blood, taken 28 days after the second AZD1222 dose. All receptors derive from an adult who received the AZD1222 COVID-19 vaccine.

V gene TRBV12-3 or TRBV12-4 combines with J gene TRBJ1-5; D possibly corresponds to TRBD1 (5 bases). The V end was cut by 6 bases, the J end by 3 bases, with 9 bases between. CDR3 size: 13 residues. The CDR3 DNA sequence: TGTGCCAGCAGGGCCGGGACCAATCAGCCCCAGCATTTT. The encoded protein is CASRAGTNQPQHF.

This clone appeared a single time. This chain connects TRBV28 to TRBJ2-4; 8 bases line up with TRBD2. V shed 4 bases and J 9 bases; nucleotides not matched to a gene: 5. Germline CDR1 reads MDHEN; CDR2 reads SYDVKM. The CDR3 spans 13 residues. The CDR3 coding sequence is TGTGCCAGCAGTTCAGCGGGGGTGGGCATTCAGTACTTC. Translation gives CASSSAGVGIQYF.

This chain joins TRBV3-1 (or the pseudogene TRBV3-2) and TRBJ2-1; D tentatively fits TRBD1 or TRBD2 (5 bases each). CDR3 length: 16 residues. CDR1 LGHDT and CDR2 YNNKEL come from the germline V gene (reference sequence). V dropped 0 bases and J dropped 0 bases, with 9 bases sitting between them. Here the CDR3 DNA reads TGTGCCAGCAGCCAAGATTGGGGGAGCTCCTACAATGAGCAGTTCTTC. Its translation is CASSQDWGSSYNEQFF.

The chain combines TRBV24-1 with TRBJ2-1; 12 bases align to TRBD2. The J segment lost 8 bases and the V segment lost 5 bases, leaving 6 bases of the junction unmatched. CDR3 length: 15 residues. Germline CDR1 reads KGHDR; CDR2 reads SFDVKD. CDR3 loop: CATSALAGGPDEQFF. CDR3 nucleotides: TGTGCCACCAGTGCCCTAGCGGGGGGGCCCGATGAGCAGTTCTTC.

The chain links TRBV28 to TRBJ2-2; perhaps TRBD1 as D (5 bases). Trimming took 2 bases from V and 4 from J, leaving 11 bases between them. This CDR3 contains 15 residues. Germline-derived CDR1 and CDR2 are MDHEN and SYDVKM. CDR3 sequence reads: CASSLPGQTTGELFF. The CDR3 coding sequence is TGTGCCAGCAGTTTACCAGGGCAAACCACCGGGGAGCTGTTTTTT.

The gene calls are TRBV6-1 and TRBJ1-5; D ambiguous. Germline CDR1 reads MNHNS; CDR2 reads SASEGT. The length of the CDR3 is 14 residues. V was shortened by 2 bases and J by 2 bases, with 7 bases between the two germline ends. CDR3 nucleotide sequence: TGTGCCAGCAGTGAATTTCGCGGCAATCAGCCCCAGCATTTT. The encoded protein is CASSEFRGNQPQHF.

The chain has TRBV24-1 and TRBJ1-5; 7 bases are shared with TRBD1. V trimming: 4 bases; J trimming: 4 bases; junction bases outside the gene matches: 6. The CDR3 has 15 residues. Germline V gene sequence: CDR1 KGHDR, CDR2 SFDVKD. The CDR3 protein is CATSDRGQKNQPQHF. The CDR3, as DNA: TGTGCCACCAGTGACCGGGGACAGAAAAATCAGCCCCAGCATTTT.

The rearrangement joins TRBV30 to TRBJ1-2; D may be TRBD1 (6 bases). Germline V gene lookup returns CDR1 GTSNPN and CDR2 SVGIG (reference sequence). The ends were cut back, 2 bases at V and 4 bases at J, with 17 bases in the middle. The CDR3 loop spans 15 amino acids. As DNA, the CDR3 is TGTGCCTGGAGTCTCGTCGACAGGCCGATCTATGGCTACACCTTC. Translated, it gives CAWSLVDRPIYGYTF.

The CDR3 loop reads CASSRGGFQPQHF. The CDR3 nucleotides read TGTGCCAGCAGCCGAGGGGGTTTCCAGCCCCAGCATTTT. The chain joins TRBV14 to TRBJ1-5, with D maybe TRBD1 (6 bases). The CDR3 runs 13 residues. V lost 4 bases and J 7 bases, leaving 11 bases between the germline ends. The germline V gene has CDR1 SGHDN and CDR2 FVKESK.